The 8 T cell receptor beta chains given below trace back to one sample, sequenced in a study of T cell responses to AZD1222 COVID-19 vaccine (dated by TCRdb to the early 2020s). Library prep was done by the immunoSEQ multiplex PCR assay. The source is immuneACCESS, and TCRdb retained only in-frame sequences with V and J called. Part of the clones is not carried over; for the studies checked, unresolved V genes explain less than half of this, and the remainder is unexplained. This sample holds roughly 200,000 clones; roughly nine tenths were observed only once. Jointly, the top ten make up under 2% of the sample. The sample's time point label is to be understood as: about 28 days (+/-7) after the second vaccine dose. The source was peripheral blood, collected 28 days after the second AZD1222 dose. Every receptor here comes from an adult who received the AZD1222 COVID-19 vaccine.

This chain links TRBV7-9 with TRBJ2-7; the D gene is possibly TRBD1 (6 bases). Trimming took off 5 bases at V and 4 bases at J, with 18 bases between the two ends. The CDR3 runs 15 residues. Germline V gives CDR1 SEHNR, CDR2 FQNEAQ (reference sequence). The DNA of the CDR3 is TGTGCCAGCAGCCGACCGGGGAACAGGGTTTACGAGCAGTACTTC. This codes for CASSRPGNRVYEQYF.

This sequence joins TRBV12-3 or TRBV12-4 and TRBJ1-4; D gene unclear. There are 13 residues in the CDR3. The germline V and J ends were trimmed by 6 bases and 8 bases, with 13 bases remaining between them. The CDR3 DNA reads as TGTGCCAGCAGGCCCGGGGTGCGAGAAAAACTGTTTTTT. Its translation: CASRPGVREKLFF.

The chain employs TRBV5-1 and TRBJ2-7; 10 nucleotides agree with TRBD1. The germline gives CDR1 SGHRS, CDR2 YFSETQ. This CDR3 is 14 amino acids long. Trimming took 6 bases from V and 2 from J; bases not matched to a gene: 5. The CDR3 sequence is CASMLTGGPYEQYF. As DNA, the CDR3 is TGCGCCAGCATGCTGACAGGGGGCCCCTACGAGCAGTACTTC.

The chain couples TRBV18 to TRBJ1-5, with a possible D match to TRBD1 (5 bases). The V end was cut by 1 base, the J end by 3 bases, with 10 bases between. Germline loops: CDR1 KGHSH, CDR2 LQKENI. CDR3 length: 15 amino acids. CDR3 in DNA: TGTGCCAGCTCACCACGCAGGGACTTCAATCAGCCCCAGCATTTT. Protein product: CASSPRRDFNQPQHF.

The chain uses TRBV7-2 and TRBJ2-2, with D tentatively TRBD1 (5 bases). The V end was cut by 7 bases, the J end by 1 base, with 10 bases between. The CDR3 has 14 amino acids. Germline-derived CDR1 and CDR2 are SGHTA and FQGNSA. The CDR3 DNA follows: TGTGCCAGCAAGCGCGGACAGAACACCGGGGAGCTGTTTTTT. Protein sequence: CASKRGQNTGELFF.

J is TRBJ2-3 and V is TRBV18; a possible D gene is TRBD1 (6 bases). The CDR3 consists of 20 residues. Germline values: CDR1 KGHSH, CDR2 LQKENI. V lost 2 bases to trimming and J lost 0 bases, with 24 bases between them. In DNA, the CDR3 is TGTGCCAGCTCACCATTCTCAAGGTGGTCGGGACATCAAAGCACAGATACGCAGTATTTT. This encodes CASSPFSRWSGHQSTDTQYF. Using reference TRBV18 and TRBJ2-3 for the parts outside the CDR3, the full variable domain is NAGVMQNPRHLVRRRGQEARLRCSPMKGHSHVYWYRQLPEEGLKFMVYLQKENIIDESGMPKERFSAEFPKEGPSILRIQQVVRGDSAAYFCASSPFSRWSGHQSTDTQYFGPGTRLTVL.

The chain uses TRBV27 and TRBJ1-5, with D perhaps TRBD1 (5 bases). There are 13 residues in the CDR3. Germline CDR1 and CDR2: MNHEY and SMNVEV (reference sequence). V dropped 7 bases and J dropped 6 bases, with 13 bases sitting between them. CDR3 region: CASTSNRGQPQHF. The CDR3 DNA follows: TGTGCCAGCACCTCAAATAGGGGTCAGCCCCAGCATTTT.

This chain joins TRBV6-1 and TRBJ1-1; the D is unclear. V lost 3 bases to trimming and J lost 5 bases, with 19 bases between them. From germline, CDR1 is MNHNS and CDR2 SASEGT. This CDR3 comprises 16 residues. The CDR3, as DNA: TGTGCCAGCAGTGACCCTCTCGCGGGGTTGGGTACTGAAGCTTTCTTT. Translating it yields CASSDPLAGLGTEAFF.